This T cell receptor (beta chain) emerged from a study of blood T cell repertoires in COVID-19. Study background: COVID-19 samples from acute and convalescent phases originated in the United States, Italy and Spain.

How the authors handled the data: By means of reference gene primer amplification, nucleated cell counts were estimated. Method: immunoSEQ multiplex PCR; TCRdb's copy keeps in-frame clones and lacks some. V and J calls and clone size come straight from that table; D and trimming were deduced from the DNA. The sample has about 210,000 clones, approximately 85% seen once; the top ten hold 7.6%. The V segment lost 4 bases and the J segment 5 bases; nucleotides outside the gene matches: 8. The CDR3 consists of 14 residues. CDR1 is SGHNT, CDR2 YYREEE, per germline (reference sequence). The TCR sequence derives from a woman aged 50 to 65 with active or convalescent COVID-19. This chain connects TRBV5-4 to TRBJ1-1; 7 bases are shared with TRBD1. The sequenced sample consisted of peripheral blood. The CDR3 DNA is TGTGCCAGCAGCCAGCAGGGGGATTGGACTGAAGCTTTCTTT. This translates into CASSQQGDWTEAFF.